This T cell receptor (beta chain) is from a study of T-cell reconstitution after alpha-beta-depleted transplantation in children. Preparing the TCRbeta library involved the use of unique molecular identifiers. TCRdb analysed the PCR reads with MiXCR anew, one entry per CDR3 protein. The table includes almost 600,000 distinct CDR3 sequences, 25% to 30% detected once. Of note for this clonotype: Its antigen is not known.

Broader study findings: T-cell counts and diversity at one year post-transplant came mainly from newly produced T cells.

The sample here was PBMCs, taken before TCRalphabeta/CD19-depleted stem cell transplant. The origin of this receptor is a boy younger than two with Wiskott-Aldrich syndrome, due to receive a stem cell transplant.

CDR3 in DNA: TGCGCCAGCAGCCCCCACGGCGGCACTGAAGCTTTCTTT. Its translation is CASSPHGGTEAFF. V usage is TRBV5-1 and J usage is TRBJ1-1; D uncertain. Germline loops: CDR1 SGHRS, CDR2 YFSETQ. Trimming removed 4 bases from V and 4 bases from J, with 11 bases in between. The CDR3 is made up of 13 amino acids.